This T cell receptor (beta chain) was sequenced during a study of CDR3 diversity in severe acne. In its sample, this clonotype was seen many times. TCRdb redid the calling of the PCR reads with MiXCR, one entry per CDR3 protein. The sample lists about 85,000 distinct CDR3 sequences, 45% to 55% occurring once. The CDR3 extends over 15 amino acids. Germline V gene lookup returns CDR1 MNHEY and CDR2 SVGAGI. The ends lost 5 bases at V and 2 bases at J; junction bases unmatched: 7. Sequencing was carried out using blood. The source of this sequence is a male donor in good health, serving as a control. V is TRBV6-5 and J is TRBJ2-5, with 8 bases lining up with TRBD1. CDR3 protein: CASSLQTGDQETQYF. The CDR3 DNA reads TGTGCCAGCAGTCTGCAGACAGGGGATCAAGAGACCCAGTACTTC.